These T cell receptor beta chains were read from a single sample in a study of CD8+ T cells in alopecia areata. The table came from immunoSEQ multiplex PCR; TCRdb's copy has only in-frame clones and leaves some out. The sample gives hundreds of thousands of clones, 66% of which show up once; 0.95% to 1.5% is in the top ten. This material consisted of CD4+ T cells sorted from blood, taken at week 44, from a patient treated with tofacitinib. These receptor sequences come from a human donor with alopecia areata. CDR3s include the opening cysteine and the closing phenylalanine or tryptophan. The order of the fields is V gene, J gene, clone size, D gene, CDR3 protein, CDR3 DNA. A D gene is named only where the DNA matches it firmly. Size is omitted from some rows. Given values are once, few, many or a class for expanded clones.

v_gene: TRBV9; j_gene: TRBJ2-4; abundance: -; d_gene: TRBD1; CDR3aa: CASSAGLVGDSLAKNIQYF; CDR3nt: TGTGCCAGCAGCGCTGGGTTGGTGGGGGACAGCCTAGCCAAAAACATTCAGTACTTC
v_gene: TRBV29-1; j_gene: TRBJ2-2; abundance: -; d_gene: -; CDR3aa: CSVAGTGPNTGELFF; CDR3nt: TGCAGCGTTGCGGGAACAGGGCCAAACACCGGGGAGCTGTTTTTT
v_gene: TRBV6-6; j_gene: TRBJ2-7; abundance: few; d_gene: TRBD1; CDR3aa: CASRPTTGTGSYEQYF; CDR3nt: TGTGCCAGCAGACCCACCACCGGGACAGGCTCCTACGAGCAGTACTTC
v_gene: TRBV23-1; j_gene: TRBJ1-5; abundance: -; d_gene: -; CDR3aa: CASRPGFNQPQHF; CDR3nt: TGCGCCAGCAGACCGGGATTCAATCAGCCCCAGCATTTT
v_gene: TRBV6-5; j_gene: TRBJ1-5; abundance: -; d_gene: TRBD1; CDR3aa: CASSLGTGGGQPQHF; CDR3nt: TGTGCCAGCAGTTTGGGGACAGGGGGCGGTCAGCCCCAGCATTTT
v_gene: TRBV5-1; j_gene: TRBJ1-4; abundance: few; d_gene: -; CDR3aa: CASSRTGTATNEKLFF; CDR3nt: TGCGCCAGCAGCCGTACCGGGACGGCAACTAATGAAAAACTGTTTTTT
v_gene: TRBV7-9; j_gene: TRBJ1-2; abundance: -; d_gene: -; CDR3aa: CASSLEQPFYGYTF; CDR3nt: TGTGCCAGCAGCTTGGAACAGCCCTTCTATGGCTACACCTTC
v_gene: TRBV6-5; j_gene: TRBJ2-7; abundance: -; d_gene: -; CDR3aa: CASQQTGLSYEQYF; CDR3nt: TGTGCCAGCCAGCAGACAGGACTCTCCTACGAGCAGTACTTC
v_gene: TRBV30; j_gene: TRBJ1-5; abundance: -; d_gene: TRBD1; CDR3aa: CAWSPPGQGSNQPQHF; CDR3nt: TGTGCCTGGAGTCCACCGGGACAGGGAAGCAATCAGCCCCAGCATTTT
v_gene: TRBV15; j_gene: TRBJ2-7; abundance: few; d_gene: -; CDR3aa: CATSTGVTSEQYF; CDR3nt: TGTGCCACCAGCACCGGGGTTACCAGCGAGCAGTACTTC
v_gene: TRBV2; j_gene: TRBJ2-3; abundance: few; d_gene: TRBD2; CDR3aa: CASKRGITDTQYF; CDR3nt: TGTGCCAGCAAGCGGGGGATCACAGATACGCAGTATTTT
v_gene: TRBV29-1; j_gene: TRBJ1-2; abundance: -; d_gene: -; CDR3aa: CSVEDQTAGGYTF; CDR3nt: TGCAGCGTTGAAGATCAGACAGCTGGTGGCTACACCTTC
v_gene: TRBV29-1; j_gene: TRBJ2-3; abundance: -; d_gene: -; CDR3aa: CSVGQLHTDTQYF; CDR3nt: TGCAGCGTTGGGCAGTTACACACAGATACGCAGTATTTT
v_gene: TRBV5-1; j_gene: TRBJ1-2; abundance: -; d_gene: -; CDR3aa: CASSLAGASDGYTF; CDR3nt: TGCGCCAGCAGCTTGGCCGGGGCCTCAGATGGCTACACCTTC
v_gene: TRBV30; j_gene: TRBJ1-1; abundance: -; d_gene: -; CDR3aa: CAWSVGNTEAFF; CDR3nt: TGTGCCTGGAGTGTCGGGAACACTGAAGCTTTCTTT
v_gene: TRBV7-2; j_gene: TRBJ2-3; abundance: -; d_gene: TRBD2; CDR3aa: CASSLVGGGPGSDTQYF; CDR3nt: TGTGCCAGCAGCTTAGTAGGCGGGGGGCCAGGGTCAGATACGCAGTATTTT
v_gene: TRBV29-1; j_gene: TRBJ2-3; abundance: few; d_gene: -; CDR3aa: CSVALITDTQYF; CDR3nt: TGCAGCGTTGCTCTGATCACAGATACGCAGTATTTT
v_gene: TRBV9; j_gene: TRBJ2-1; abundance: -; d_gene: -; CDR3aa: CASSDTGLSSYNEQFF; CDR3nt: TGTGCCAGCAGTGATACAGGGCTTAGCTCCTACAATGAGCAGTTCTTC
v_gene: TRBV29-1; j_gene: TRBJ1-1; abundance: -; d_gene: -; CDR3aa: CSVVVGDTEAFF; CDR3nt: TGCAGCGTTGTGGTAGGGGACACTGAAGCTTTCTTT
v_gene: TRBV6-5; j_gene: TRBJ1-4; abundance: -; d_gene: TRBD1; CDR3aa: CASSYSGTGSEKLFF; CDR3nt: TGTGCCAGCAGTTACTCCGGGACAGGGAGCGAAAAACTGTTTTTT
v_gene: TRBV14; j_gene: TRBJ1-2; abundance: few; d_gene: TRBD1; CDR3aa: CASSQARTGGGGYTF; CDR3nt: TGTGCCAGCAGCCAAGCCCGGACAGGGGGTGGTGGCTACACCTTC
v_gene: TRBV13; j_gene: TRBJ2-7; abundance: -; d_gene: -; CDR3aa: CASSLRGTPGEQYF; CDR3nt: TGTGCCAGCAGCTTAAGGGGTACCCCCGGGGAGCAGTACTTC
v_gene: TRBV18; j_gene: TRBJ2-5; abundance: few; d_gene: -; CDR3aa: CASSPYSGQETQYF; CDR3nt: TGTGCCAGCTCACCCTACAGTGGCCAAGAGACCCAGTACTTC
v_gene: TRBV6-5; j_gene: TRBJ2-4; abundance: few; d_gene: -; CDR3aa: CASSYWGAKNIQYF; CDR3nt: TGTGCCAGCAGTTACTGGGGGGCCAAAAACATTCAGTACTTC
v_gene: TRBV27; j_gene: TRBJ2-7; abundance: -; d_gene: TRBD1; CDR3aa: CASSQGQNEQYF; CDR3nt: TGTGCCAGCAGCCAGGGACAGAACGAGCAGTACTTC
v_gene: TRBV9; j_gene: TRBJ2-7; abundance: -; d_gene: -; CDR3aa: CASSVGLVSYEQYF; CDR3nt: TGTGCCAGCAGCGTAGGGTTAGTTTCCTACGAGCAGTACTTC
v_gene: TRBV5-1; j_gene: TRBJ1-2; abundance: -; d_gene: -; CDR3aa: CASSPDRLTRTF; CDR3nt: TGCGCCAGCAGCCCCGACAGGCTGACGAGGACCTTC
v_gene: TRBV29-1; j_gene: TRBJ1-2; abundance: -; d_gene: -; CDR3aa: CSVAQGLYGYTF; CDR3nt: TGCAGCGTTGCCCAGGGGTTATATGGCTACACCTTC
v_gene: TRBV4-2; j_gene: TRBJ2-5; abundance: -; d_gene: TRBD2; CDR3aa: CASSQERTSPGYF; CDR3nt: TGTGCCAGCAGCCAAGAACGGACTAGCCCCGGGTACTTC
v_gene: TRBV5-1; j_gene: TRBJ1-6; abundance: few; d_gene: -; CDR3aa: CASSRAGDYSPLHF; CDR3nt: TGCGCCAGCAGCCGTGCGGGAGACTATTCACCCCTCCACTTT
v_gene: TRBV7-9; j_gene: TRBJ1-4; abundance: -; d_gene: -; CDR3aa: CASSLDGPPGEKLFF; CDR3nt: TGTGCCAGCAGCTTAGATGGACCTCCGGGGGAAAAACTGTTTTTT